The clone carrying this T cell receptor beta chain has at least ten counts. This record comes from a study of blood T cell repertoires in COVID-19. Whole-study context: Donors in the United States, Italy and Spain gave samples during acute or convalescent COVID-19. In each case, the material was cDNA or gDNA derived from T cells, B-cell-depleted T cells, or PBMCs.

Germline values: CDR1 MNHEY, CDR2 SVGAGI. The CDR3 consists of 15 residues. Unmatched junction bases numbered 8, after V lost 6 bases and J lost 3 bases. Per the original methods: Nucleated cell counts were estimated from reference gene primer amplification. Method: immunoSEQ multiplex PCR; TCRdb's copy keeps in-frame clones and lacks some. V, J and clone size reflect that table, while D and trimming were determined from the DNA. The sample contains roughly 250,000 clones, about 81% of which appear only once. The chain is built from TRBV6-5 and TRBJ2-1; 7 nucleotides line up with TRBD1. Input material: peripheral blood. The sequence derives from a woman aged 60-70 years with active or convalescent COVID-19. The CDR3 DNA reads TGTGCCAGCAGGATGGGACAGACGTTCTACAATGAGCAGTTCTTC. It yields the protein CASRMGQTFYNEQFF.